This T cell receptor beta chain emerged from a study of post-analysis software for immune sequencing data. Regarding the study as a whole: In patients, about five TRBV segments were more frequent than in controls, with TRBV5-6, TRBV5-1 and TRBV20-1 among them. Controls had significantly higher normalized Chao1 diversity than multiple sclerosis patients. The authors found that F measure strongly co-clustered same-batch samples.

Remarks on this clonotype: The antigen is not known.

The germline V gene encodes CDR1 DFQATT and CDR2 SNEGSKA (reference sequence). The CDR3 runs 15 residues. V lost 0 bases, J lost 4 bases, and 15 bases lay in between. Prepared libraries of TCR beta cDNA carried unique molecular identifiers. From the PCR reads, TCRdb called clonotypes with MiXCR, one entry per CDR3 protein. The sample holds fewer than 850,000 distinct CDR3 sequences; 25% to 30% are singletons and the top ten take roughly 0.54%. This clonotype was obtained from a girl under 18 with multiple sclerosis. Material: blood. This chain uses TRBV20-1 with TRBJ1-1; D not certain. Here the CDR3 reads CSARDRLKGGTEAFF. The CDR3 DNA reads TGCAGTGCTAGAGATCGCCTAAAAGGTGGCACTGAAGCTTTCTTT.